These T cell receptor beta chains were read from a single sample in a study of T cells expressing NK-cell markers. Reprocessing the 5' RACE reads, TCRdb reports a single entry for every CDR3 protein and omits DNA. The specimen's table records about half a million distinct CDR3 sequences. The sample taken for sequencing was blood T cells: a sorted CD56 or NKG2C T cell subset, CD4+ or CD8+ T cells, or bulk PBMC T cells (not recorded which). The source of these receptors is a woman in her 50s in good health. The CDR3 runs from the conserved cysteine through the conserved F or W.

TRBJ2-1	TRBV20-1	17	CSARDRPAGVTYNEQFF
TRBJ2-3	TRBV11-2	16	CASSLDEGGLTDTQYF
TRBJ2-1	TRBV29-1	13	CSVDGGRPNEQFF
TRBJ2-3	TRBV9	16	CASSARQGGSTDTQYF
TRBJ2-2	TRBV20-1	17	CSARDLRLAGGPGELFF
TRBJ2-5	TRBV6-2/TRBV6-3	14	CASNEAGASETQYF
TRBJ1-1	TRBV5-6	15	CASSPQLQGGTEAFF
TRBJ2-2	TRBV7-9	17	CASSPKVRTGNTGELFF
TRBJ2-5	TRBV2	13	CASSESGLETQYF
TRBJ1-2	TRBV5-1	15	CASSLEMGGRYGYTF
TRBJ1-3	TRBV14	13	CASREGLGNTIYF
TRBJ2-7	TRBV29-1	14	CSVRAHRREGEQYF
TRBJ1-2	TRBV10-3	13	CAISGTGRDGYTF
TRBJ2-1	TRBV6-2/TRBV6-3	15	CASSPRGRSNNEQFF
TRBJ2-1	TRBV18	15	CASSPRTRRDNEQFF
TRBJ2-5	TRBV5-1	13	CASSLGPQETQYF
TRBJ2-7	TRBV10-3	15	CAISEGDGRGYEQYF
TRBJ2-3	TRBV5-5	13	CASSFRPTDTQYF
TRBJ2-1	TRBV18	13	CASSPLSGNEQFF
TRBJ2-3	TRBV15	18	CATSRVAGGFSSTDTQYF
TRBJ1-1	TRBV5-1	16	CASSLGQGMGSTEAFF
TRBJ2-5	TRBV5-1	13	CASSSRRGETQYF
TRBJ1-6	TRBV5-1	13	CASSPSDAESLHF
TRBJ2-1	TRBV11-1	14	CASSSSRGGNEQFF
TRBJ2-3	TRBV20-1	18	CSARDVGLAGGRTDTQYF
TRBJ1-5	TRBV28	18	CASSSGTGTLGSNQPQHF
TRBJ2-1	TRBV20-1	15	CSARDSGLRYNEQFF
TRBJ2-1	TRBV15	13	CATSKLATYEQFF
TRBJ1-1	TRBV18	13	CASSPTVNTEAFF
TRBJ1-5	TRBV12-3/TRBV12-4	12	CASSPSDQPQHF
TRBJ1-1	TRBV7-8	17	CASSLTEQGLRGAEAFF
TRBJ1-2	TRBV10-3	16	CAISAIRDRGFNGYTF
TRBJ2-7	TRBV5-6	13	CASSSTGEREQYF
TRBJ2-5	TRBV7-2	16	CASSLVFAGGVETQYF
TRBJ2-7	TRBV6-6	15	CASSSSVGPIYEQYF
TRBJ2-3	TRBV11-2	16	CASSWTSGRVGDTQYF
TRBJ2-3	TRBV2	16	CASRRRGGLSTDTQYF
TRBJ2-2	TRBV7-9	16	CASSFLSGTDTGELFF
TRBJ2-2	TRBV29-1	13	CSAGTSTSGELFF
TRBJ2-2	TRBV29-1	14	CSVDASGAPGELFF
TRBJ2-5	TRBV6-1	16	CASSTGLAGGSETQYF